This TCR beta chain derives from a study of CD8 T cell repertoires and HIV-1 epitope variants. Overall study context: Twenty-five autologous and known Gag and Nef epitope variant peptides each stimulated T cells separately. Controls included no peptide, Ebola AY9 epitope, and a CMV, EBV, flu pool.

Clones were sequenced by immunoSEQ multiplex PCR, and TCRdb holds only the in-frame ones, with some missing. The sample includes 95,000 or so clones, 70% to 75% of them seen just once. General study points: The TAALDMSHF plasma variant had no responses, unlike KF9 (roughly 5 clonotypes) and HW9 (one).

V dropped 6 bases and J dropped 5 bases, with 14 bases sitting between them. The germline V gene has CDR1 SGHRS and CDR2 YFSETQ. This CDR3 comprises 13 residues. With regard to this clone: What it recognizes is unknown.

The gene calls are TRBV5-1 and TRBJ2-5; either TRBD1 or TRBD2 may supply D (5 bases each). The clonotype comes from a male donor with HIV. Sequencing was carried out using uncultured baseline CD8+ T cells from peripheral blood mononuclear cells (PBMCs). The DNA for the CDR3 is TGCGCCAGCACCCAGTCATGGGGGGAGACCCAGTACTTC. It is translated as CASTQSWGETQYF.